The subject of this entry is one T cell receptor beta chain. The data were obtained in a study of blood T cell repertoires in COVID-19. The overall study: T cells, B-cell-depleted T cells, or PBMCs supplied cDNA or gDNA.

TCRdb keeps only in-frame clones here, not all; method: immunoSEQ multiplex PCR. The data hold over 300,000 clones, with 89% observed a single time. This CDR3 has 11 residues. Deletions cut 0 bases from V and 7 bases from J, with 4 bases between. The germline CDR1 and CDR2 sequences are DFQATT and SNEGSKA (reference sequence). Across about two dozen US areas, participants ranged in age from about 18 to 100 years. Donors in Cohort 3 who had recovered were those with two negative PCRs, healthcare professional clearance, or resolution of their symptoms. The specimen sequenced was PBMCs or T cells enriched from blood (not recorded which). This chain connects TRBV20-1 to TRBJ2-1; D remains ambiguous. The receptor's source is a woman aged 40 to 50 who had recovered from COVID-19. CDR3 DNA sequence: TGCAGTGCTAGAGAAGAGAATGAGCAGTTCTTC. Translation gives CSAREENEQFF.